The T cell receptor beta chain under discussion was sequenced for a study of blood T cell repertoires in COVID-19. Background on the study: Researchers got acute and convalescent COVID-19 samples from the United States, Italy and Spain. PBMCs, B-cell-depleted T cells, or T cells were the source of the cDNA or gDNA that made up the material.

V was trimmed by 7 bases and J by 1 base, leaving 10 bases between them. CDR3 length equals 13 residues. CDR1 is SGHDN and CDR2 is FVKESK in the germline V gene. The table came from immunoSEQ multiplex PCR; TCRdb's copy has only in-frame clones and leaves some out. The sample lists some 250,000 clones; 70% to 90% were seen once. The rearrangement joins TRBV14 to TRBJ2-5; maybe TRBD2 (5 bases). The TCR originated in a woman in her twenties or thirties who had recovered from COVID-19. Sequenced input: peripheral blood. The chain's CDR3 is CASNTRIQETQYF. CDR3 nucleotides: TGTGCCAGCAACACTAGGATCCAAGAGACCCAGTACTTC.